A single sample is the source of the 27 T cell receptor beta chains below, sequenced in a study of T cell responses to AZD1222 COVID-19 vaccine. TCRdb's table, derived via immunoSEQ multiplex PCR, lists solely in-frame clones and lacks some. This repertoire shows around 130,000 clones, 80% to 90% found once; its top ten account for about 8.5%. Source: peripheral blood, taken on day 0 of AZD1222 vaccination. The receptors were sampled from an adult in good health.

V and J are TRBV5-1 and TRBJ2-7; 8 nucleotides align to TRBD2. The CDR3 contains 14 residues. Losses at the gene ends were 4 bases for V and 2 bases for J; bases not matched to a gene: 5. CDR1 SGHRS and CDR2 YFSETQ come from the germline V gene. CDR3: CASSPTSEAYEQYF. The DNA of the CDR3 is TGCGCCAGCAGCCCGACTAGCGAGGCCTACGAGCAGTACTTC.

The CDR3 coding sequence is TGTGCCATCAGTGGGATGTTCGATCAGCCCCAGCATTTT. Its protein is CAISGMFDQPQHF. This chain uses TRBV10-3 with TRBJ1-5, with D unclear. CDR1 and CDR2 (germline): ENHRY, SYGVKD. V lost 4 bases and J lost 5, with 9 bases in between. CDR3 size: 13 residues.

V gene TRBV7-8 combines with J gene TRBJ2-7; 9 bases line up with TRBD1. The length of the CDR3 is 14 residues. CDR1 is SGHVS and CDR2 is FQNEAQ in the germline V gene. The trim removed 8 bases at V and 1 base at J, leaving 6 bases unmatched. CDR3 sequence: CASSGTGSSYEQYF. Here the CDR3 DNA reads TGTGCCAGCTCCGGGACAGGGTCATCCTACGAGCAGTACTTC.

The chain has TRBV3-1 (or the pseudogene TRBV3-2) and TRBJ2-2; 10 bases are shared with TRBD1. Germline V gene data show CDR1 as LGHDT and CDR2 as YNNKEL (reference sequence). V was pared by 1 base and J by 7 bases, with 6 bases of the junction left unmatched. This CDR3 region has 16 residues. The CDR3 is CASSQGGTGVGGELFF. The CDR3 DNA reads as TGTGCCAGCAGCCAAGGAGGGACAGGGGTTGGCGGGGAGCTGTTTTTT.

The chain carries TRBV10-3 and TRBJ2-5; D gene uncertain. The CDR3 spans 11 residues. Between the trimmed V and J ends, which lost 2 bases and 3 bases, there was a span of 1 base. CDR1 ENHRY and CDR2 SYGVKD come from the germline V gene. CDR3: CAISEEETQYF. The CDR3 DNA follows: TGTGCCATCAGTGAGGAAGAGACCCAGTACTTC.

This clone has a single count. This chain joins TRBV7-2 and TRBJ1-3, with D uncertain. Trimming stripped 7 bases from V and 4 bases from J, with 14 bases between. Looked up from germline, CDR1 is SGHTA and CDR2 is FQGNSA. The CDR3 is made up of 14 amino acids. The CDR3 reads CASTSGPGGNTIYF. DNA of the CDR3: TGTGCCAGCACCTCCGGGCCAGGCGGAAACACCATATATTTT.

Here the CDR3 reads CASSYGGPGQSYEQYF. CDR3 nucleotides: TGTGCCAGCAGTTACGGCGGCCCGGGACAGTCCTACGAGCAGTACTTC. This chain links TRBV6-5 with TRBJ2-7; 7 positions agree with TRBD1. The length of the CDR3 is 16 residues. CDR1 is MNHEY, CDR2 SVGAGI, per germline. With V trimmed by 2 bases and J by 1 base, 8 bases remained unmatched.

In nucleotides, the CDR3 is TGTGCCAGCAGCCACGGACAGGGAAGCTCCTACGAGCAGTACTTC. This sequence encodes CASSHGQGSSYEQYF. V usage is TRBV4-2 and J usage is TRBJ2-7; 8 positions match TRBD1. Trimming removed 3 bases from V and 0 bases from J; junction bases left unmatched: 4. The CDR3 extends over 15 amino acids. In germline, CDR1 is LGHNA, CDR2 YNFKEQ.

The CDR3 region has the DNA TGCAGTGCTGGTGGCGGGAGGGCTTACAATGAGCAGTTCTTC. This translates into CSAGGGRAYNEQFF. The V call is TRBV20-1, the J call TRBJ2-1, with 9 bases aligning to TRBD2. V lost 5 bases, J lost 4 bases, and 6 bases stayed unmatched. CDR1 and CDR2 from the germline V gene are DFQATT and SNEGSKA (reference sequence). The CDR3 spans 14 residues.

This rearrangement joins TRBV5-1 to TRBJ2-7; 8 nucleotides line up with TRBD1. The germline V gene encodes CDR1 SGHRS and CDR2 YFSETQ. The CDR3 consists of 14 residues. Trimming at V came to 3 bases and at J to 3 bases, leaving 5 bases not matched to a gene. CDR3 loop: CASSSRTGLYEQYF. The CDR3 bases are TGCGCCAGCAGCTCACGGACAGGGCTCTACGAGCAGTACTTC. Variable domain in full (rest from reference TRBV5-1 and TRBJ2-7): KAGVTQTPRYLIKTRGQQVTLSCSPISGHRSVSWYQQTPGQGLQFLFEYFSETQRNKGNFPGRFSGRQFSNSRSEMNVSTLELGDSALYLCASSSRTGLYEQYFGPGTRLTVT.

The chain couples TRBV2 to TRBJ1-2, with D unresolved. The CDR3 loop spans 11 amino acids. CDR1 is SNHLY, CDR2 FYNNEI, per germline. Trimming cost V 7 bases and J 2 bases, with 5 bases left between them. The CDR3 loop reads CASNPNYGYTF. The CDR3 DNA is TGTGCCAGCAACCCGAACTATGGCTACACCTTC.

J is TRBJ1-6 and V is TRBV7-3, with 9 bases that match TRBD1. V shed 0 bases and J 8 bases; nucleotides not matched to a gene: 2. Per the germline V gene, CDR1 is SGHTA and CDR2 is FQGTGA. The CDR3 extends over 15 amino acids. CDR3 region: CASSLTGTGHSPLHF. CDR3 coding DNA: TGTGCCAGCAGCTTAACGGGGACAGGGCATTCACCCCTCCACTTT.

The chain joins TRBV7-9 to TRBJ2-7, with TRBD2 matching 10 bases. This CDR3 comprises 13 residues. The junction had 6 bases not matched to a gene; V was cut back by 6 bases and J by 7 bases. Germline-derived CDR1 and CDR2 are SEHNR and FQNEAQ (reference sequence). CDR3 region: CASRLAGLGEQYF. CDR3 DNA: TGTGCCAGCAGACTAGCGGGACTCGGTGAGCAGTACTTC.

As DNA, the CDR3 is TGCGCCAGTAGAACTAGCGGGGCCTACGAGCAGTACTTC. The encoded protein is CASRTSGAYEQYF. The chain is built from TRBV5-1 and TRBJ2-7; TRBD2 matches at 10 bases. The CDR3 covers 13 residues. V was clipped by 8 bases and J by 2 bases; unmatched bases: 4. The germline gives CDR1 SGHRS, CDR2 YFSETQ.

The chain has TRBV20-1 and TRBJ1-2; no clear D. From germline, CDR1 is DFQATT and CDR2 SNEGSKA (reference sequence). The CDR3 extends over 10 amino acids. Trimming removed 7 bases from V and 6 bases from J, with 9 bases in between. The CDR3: CSVPGNGYTF. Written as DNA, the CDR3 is TGCAGTGTTCCGGGGAATGGCTACACCTTC.

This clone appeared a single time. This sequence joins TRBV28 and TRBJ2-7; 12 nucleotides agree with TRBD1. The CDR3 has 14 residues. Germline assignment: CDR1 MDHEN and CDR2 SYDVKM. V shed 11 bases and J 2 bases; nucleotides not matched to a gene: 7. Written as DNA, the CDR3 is TGTGCCTCAAATCGGGACAGGGGGCCCTACGAGCAGTACTTC. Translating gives CASNRDRGPYEQYF.

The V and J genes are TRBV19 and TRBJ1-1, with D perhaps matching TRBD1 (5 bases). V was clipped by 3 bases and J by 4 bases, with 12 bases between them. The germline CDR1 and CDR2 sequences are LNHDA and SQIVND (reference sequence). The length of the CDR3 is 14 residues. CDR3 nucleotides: TGTGCCAGTAGTATGGCGGGGGTAGGCACTGAAGCTTTCTTT. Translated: CASSMAGVGTEAFF.

Here the CDR3 DNA reads TGTGCCAGCAGTGAGGCCCGGGACAGGGCTGTCTACGAGCAGTACTTC. Protein: CASSEARDRAVYEQYF. The chain links TRBV6-1 to TRBJ2-7, with 9 bases lining up with TRBD1. The CDR3 runs to 16 residues. J lost 3 bases, V lost 3 bases, and 9 bases had no gene match. In germline, CDR1 is MNHNS, CDR2 SASEGT.

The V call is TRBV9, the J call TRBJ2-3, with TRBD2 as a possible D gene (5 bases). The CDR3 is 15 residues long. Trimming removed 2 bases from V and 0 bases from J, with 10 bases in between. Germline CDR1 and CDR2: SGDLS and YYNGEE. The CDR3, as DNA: TGTGCCAGCAGCGTTCACGGGGTTAGCACAGATACGCAGTATTTT. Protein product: CASSVHGVSTDTQYF.

The CDR3 DNA reads as TGTGCCAGCAGTTCGGGACAGGGGCAGTTCTTC. This sequence encodes CASSSGQGQFF. The chain recombines TRBV6-5 with TRBJ2-1, with 9 bases identical to TRBD1. Unmatched junction bases numbered 1, after V lost 4 bases and J lost 12 bases. The CDR3 sequence is 11 residues long. Looked up from germline, CDR1 is MNHEY and CDR2 is SVGAGI.

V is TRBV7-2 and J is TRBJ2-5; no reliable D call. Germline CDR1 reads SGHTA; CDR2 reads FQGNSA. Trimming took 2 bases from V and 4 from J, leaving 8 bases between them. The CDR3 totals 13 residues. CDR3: CASSLPHRETQYF. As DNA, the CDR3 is TGTGCCAGCAGCTTACCCCACAGAGAGACCCAGTACTTC.

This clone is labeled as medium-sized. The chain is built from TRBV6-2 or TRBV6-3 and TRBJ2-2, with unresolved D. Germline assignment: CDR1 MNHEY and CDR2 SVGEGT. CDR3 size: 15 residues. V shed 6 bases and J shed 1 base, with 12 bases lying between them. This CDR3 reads CASSPSEVNTGELFF. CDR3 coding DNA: TGTGCCAGCAGCCCGTCTGAGGTGAACACCGGGGAGCTGTTTTTT.

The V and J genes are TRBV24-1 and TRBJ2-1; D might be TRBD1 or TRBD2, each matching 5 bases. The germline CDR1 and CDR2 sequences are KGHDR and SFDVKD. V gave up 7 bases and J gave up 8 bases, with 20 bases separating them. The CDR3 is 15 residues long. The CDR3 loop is CATSPRQGLGDEQFF. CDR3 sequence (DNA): TGTGCCACCAGCCCGAGACAAGGCCTGGGGGATGAGCAGTTCTTC.

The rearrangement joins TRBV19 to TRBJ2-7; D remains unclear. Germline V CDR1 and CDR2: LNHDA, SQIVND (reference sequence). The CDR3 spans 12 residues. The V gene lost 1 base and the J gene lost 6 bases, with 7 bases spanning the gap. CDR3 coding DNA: TGTGCCAGTAGTATAGTAGAAGGCGAGCAGTACTTC. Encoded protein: CASSIVEGEQYF.

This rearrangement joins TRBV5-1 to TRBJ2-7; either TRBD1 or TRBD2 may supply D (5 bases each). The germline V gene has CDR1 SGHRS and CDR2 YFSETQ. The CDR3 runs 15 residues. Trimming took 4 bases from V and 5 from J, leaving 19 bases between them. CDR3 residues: CASSPERRESDEQYF. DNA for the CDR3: TGCGCCAGCAGCCCAGAGCGCAGGGAGAGCGACGAGCAGTACTTC. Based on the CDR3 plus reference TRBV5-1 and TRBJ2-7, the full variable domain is KAGVTQTPRYLIKTRGQQVTLSCSPISGHRSVSWYQQTPGQGLQFLFEYFSETQRNKGNFPGRFSGRQFSNSRSEMNVSTLELGDSALYLCASSPERRESDEQYFGPGTRLTVT.

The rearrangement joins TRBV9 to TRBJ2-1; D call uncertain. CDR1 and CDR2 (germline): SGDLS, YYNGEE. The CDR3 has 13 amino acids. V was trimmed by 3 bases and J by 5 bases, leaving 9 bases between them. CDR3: CASSAHPDNEQFF. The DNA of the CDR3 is TGTGCCAGCAGCGCTCACCCGGACAATGAGCAGTTCTTC.

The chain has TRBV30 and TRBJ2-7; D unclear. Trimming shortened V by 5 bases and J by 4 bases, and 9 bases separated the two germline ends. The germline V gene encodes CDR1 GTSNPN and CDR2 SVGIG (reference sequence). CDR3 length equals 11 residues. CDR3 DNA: TGTGCCTGGGGGATCAGGTACGAGCAGTACTTC. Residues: CAWGIRYEQYF.